Included here is one TCR beta chain sequence, with context. Its antigen remains unknown. TCR beta CDR3 regions were amplified from RNA transcripts. An initial round of RT-PCR targeting the TCR CDR3 relied on the HTBI primer set. TCRdb reanalysed the multiplex PCR reads using MiXCR and keeps one entry per CDR3 protein. The table has a few hundred thousand distinct CDR3 sequences, about 20% seen once; the top ten hold about half. These data belong to a study of T cells in Graves' hyperthyroidism and ophthalmopathy. Points from the study as a whole: The model identified upcoming ophthalmopathy a median about six months ahead of onset.

This sequence originates from a woman aged 50 to 60 with Graves' hyperthyroidism. Sequences were obtained from blood.

The CDR3, as DNA: TGCAGTGCTAGAGGCCCGGGGACCAACTACGAGCAGTACTTC. It encodes CSARGPGTNYEQYF. This sequence joins TRBV20-1 and TRBJ2-7; the D gene could be TRBD1 or TRBD2 (5 bases each). This CDR3 is 14 amino acids long. Germline values: CDR1 DFQATT, CDR2 SNEGSKA (reference sequence). V was trimmed by 1 base and J by 3 bases, leaving 13 bases between them.